This section outlines one T cell receptor beta chain sequence together with its context. Its antigen is currently unknown. This sample is part of a study of tumor-infiltrating lymphocytes in localized non-small cell lung cancer. Across the whole study: From each patient, both tumor and uninvolved lung, non-adjacent to tumor, were sampled. Overall study results and limits: No T-cell fraction difference was seen between IM1 and IM2 tumors. Only some patients had TCR sequencing, depending on available tissue. Higher tumor T cell infiltration than in uninvolved lung was supported by TCRbeta sequencing.

Profiled with immunoSEQ multiplex PCR; TCRdb holds only in-frame clones, not every one. The table has more than 9,500 clones, about 66% seen once. From germline, CDR1 is LNHDA and CDR2 SQIVND (reference sequence). CDR3 length: 12 residues. V lost 5 bases and J 5 bases, leaving 9 bases between the germline ends. The receptor's source is a human donor with non-small cell lung cancer. The chain couples TRBV19 to TRBJ1-1; D gene ambiguous. Source material: lung tumor tissue. CDR3 in DNA: TGTGCCAGTAGTTCGGGGAGGACTGAAGCTTTCTTT. Translated, it gives CASSSGRTEAFF.